Following are 2 T cell receptor beta chains from one sample sequenced in a study of identical twins. TCRdb recomputed calls from the 5' RACE reads with MiXCR, one row per CDR3 protein. Among 1.5 million or so distinct CDR3 sequences listed, around 29% were seen once. Sequences were obtained from cord blood. These receptors came from a newborn girl in good health.

The chain couples TRBV4-1 to TRBJ2-4; D remains unclear. V lost 0 bases to trimming and J lost 1 base, with 16 bases between them. The CDR3 totals 18 residues. The germline CDR1 and CDR2 sequences are MGHRA and YSYEKL. The CDR3 sequence: CASSQDPRIFGAKNIQYF. CDR3 sequence (DNA): TGCGCCAGCAGCCAAGATCCCCGAATCTTCGGGGCCAAAAACATTCAGTACTTC.

V gene TRBV20-1 combines with J gene TRBJ1-2; D may be TRBD1 (6 bases). The germline V gene has CDR1 DFQATT and CDR2 SNEGSKA (reference sequence). This CDR3 is built from 12 residues. V gave up 6 bases and J gave up 0 bases, with 8 bases separating them. The CDR3 coding sequence is TGCAGTGCGGGGGCCCCTAACTATGGCTACACCTTC. It encodes CSAGAPNYGYTF.